A single sample is the source of the 22 T cell receptor beta chains below, sequenced in a study of shared T cell receptors in the human thymus. This table comes from immunoSEQ multiplex PCR, and its TCRdb copy is limited to in-frame clones, with some not included. The table records 720,000 or so clones, approximately 83% of them present only once. These data were also reused for a study on human thymus T cells.

The sample taken for sequencing was thymocytes. Source of these receptors: a girl younger than two with a congenital heart defect.

This clone was found once. The chain recombines TRBV5-4 with TRBJ1-4; possibly TRBD1 for D (5 bases). The CDR3 is 14 residues long. Trimming removed 3 bases from V and 2 bases from J, with 8 bases in between. Germline V lookup: CDR1 SGHNT, CDR2 YYREEE (reference sequence). CDR3 sequence reads: CASSCGGTNEKLFF. The DNA for the CDR3 is TGTGCCAGCAGCTGTGGGGGGACTAATGAAAAACTGTTTTTT.

This chain joins TRBV2 and TRBJ2-4, with a tentative D call TRBD1 (7 bases). With 7 bases removed from V and 13 bases from J, the gap between germline ends came to 23 bases. Germline V gives CDR1 SNHLY, CDR2 FYNNEI. The CDR3 loop spans 14 amino acids. The CDR3 region is CASTNQDLGGQQYF. The CDR3 bases are TGTGCCAGCACTAATCAAGATCTGGGGGGACAGCAGTACTTC.

V is TRBV28 and J is TRBJ2-5; 12 bases line up with TRBD2. The ends lost 6 bases at V and 5 bases at J; junction bases unmatched: 13. CDR1 and CDR2 (germline): MDHEN, SYDVKM. This CDR3 spans 17 amino acids. The DNA of the CDR3 is TGTGCCAGCAGACTCGGACTAGCGGGGTATATGAGGGAGACCCAGTACTTC. Amino acids: CASRLGLAGYMRETQYF.

The genes are TRBV10-3 and TRBJ1-5, with TRBD1 matching over 11 bases. CDR1 ENHRY and CDR2 SYGVKD come from the germline V gene. This CDR3 has 13 residues. With 10 bases clipped from V and 6 bases from J, the junction kept 5 bases outside the gene matches. The CDR3 is CANGQGAGQPQHF. The CDR3 DNA reads as TGTGCCAACGGACAGGGGGCAGGTCAGCCCCAGCATTTT.

The V gene is TRBV14, the J gene TRBJ1-3; 7 nucleotides agree with TRBD1. Germline lookup yields CDR1 SGHDN and CDR2 FVKESK. The CDR3 has 19 residues. The V segment lost 2 bases and the J segment 0 bases; nucleotides outside the gene matches: 13. The CDR3 DNA follows: TGTGCCAGCAGCCAAAGGTTTTTAGGGGGCGGGGACTCTGGAAACACCATATATTTT. Protein: CASSQRFLGGGDSGNTIYF.

J is TRBJ2-2 and V is TRBV4-3, with 8 bases aligning to TRBD2. This CDR3 comprises 20 residues. V gave up 0 bases and J gave up 5 bases; unmatched junction bases: 17. Per the germline V gene, CDR1 is LGHNA and CDR2 is YSLEER. CDR3 residues: CASSQDERGTRQRCTGELFF. In DNA form, the CDR3 reads TGCGCCAGCAGCCAAGATGAGCGGGGGACTCGGCAGCGTTGTACCGGGGAGCTGTTTTTT.

This chain uses TRBV7-2 with TRBJ1-5; 10 bases align to TRBD1. This CDR3 comprises 17 residues. From germline, CDR1 is SGHTA and CDR2 FQGNSA. Trimming cost V 4 bases and J 2 bases; bases outside gene matches: 8. The CDR3 region is CASSSRDRGEGNQPQHF. The DNA of the CDR3 is TGTGCCAGCAGCTCCCGGGACAGGGGAGAGGGCAATCAGCCCCAGCATTTT.

The chain couples TRBV4-2 to TRBJ2-2; no definite D call. CDR3 length equals 15 residues. Germline assignment: CDR1 LGHNA and CDR2 YNFKEQ. Trimming pared 6 bases from V and 2 bases from J, leaving 13 bases between. In nucleotides, the CDR3 is TGTGCCAGCAGGGTACTTCCGACTAACACCGGGGAGCTGTTTTTT. This encodes CASRVLPTNTGELFF.

V is TRBV5-5 and J is TRBJ1-1, with D perhaps TRBD1 (6 bases). The V end was cut by 4 bases, the J end by 3 bases, with 19 bases between. Germline V CDR1 and CDR2: SGHKS, YYEKEE (reference sequence). The CDR3 length is 16 residues. The CDR3 protein is CASSVHRESIDTEAFF. CDR3 nucleotide sequence: TGTGCCAGCAGCGTCCACAGGGAGTCTATTGACACTGAAGCTTTCTTT. Supplemented by reference TRBV5-5 and TRBJ1-1, the full variable domain reads DAGVTQSPTHLIKTRGQQVTLRCSPISGHKSVSWYQQVLGQGPQFIFQYYEKEERGRGNFPDRFSARQFPNYSSELNVNALLLGDSALYLCASSVHRESIDTEAFFGQGTRLTVV.

This clone was counted a single time. The CDR3 DNA follows: TGTGCCAGCAGCTTACAGGCTACTAACTATGGCTACACCTTC. Its translation is CASSLQATNYGYTF. The rearrangement uses TRBV11-2 and TRBJ1-2; D gene ambiguous. With 2 bases removed from V and 0 bases from J, the gap between germline ends came to 7 bases. There are 14 residues in the CDR3. Germline assignment: CDR1 SGHAT and CDR2 FQNNGV.

This chain joins TRBV5-6 and TRBJ1-2; no reliable D call. Trimming took off 9 bases at V and 4 bases at J, with 16 bases between the two ends. This CDR3 contains 13 residues. Germline CDR1 is SGHDT and CDR2 is YYEEEE. The CDR3 bases are TGTGCCACCTCCCCCGGAGGAGGCTATGGCTACACCTTC. It translates to CATSPGGGYGYTF.

As concerns this clone: One end of the junction varies from germline; a read error may be responsible. This sample also contains other DNA sequences that code for the same CDR3. This chain links TRBV28 with TRBJ1-5; 10 bases align to TRBD1. CDR1 is MDHEN, CDR2 SYDVKM, per germline. The CDR3 runs 20 residues. The CDR3: CASSLGRWGTGADSNQPQHF. CDR3 bases: TGTGCCAGCAGTTTGGGTCGTTGGGGGACAGGGGCTGATAGCAACCAGCCCCAGCATTTT.

The V call is TRBV5-6, the J call TRBJ2-7, with 10 bases that match TRBD1. The CDR3 length is 17 residues. The junction had 10 bases not matched to a gene; V was cut back by 0 bases and J by 4 bases. Germline V gene data show CDR1 as SGHDT and CDR2 as YYEEEE. In DNA form, the CDR3 reads TGTGCCAGCAGCTTGGCCCCGGGACAGGGGTCCATATACGAGCAGTACTTC. Encoded protein: CASSLAPGQGSIYEQYF.

The chain couples TRBV15 to TRBJ1-2, with TRBD1 as a possible D gene (6 bases). With 5 bases removed from V and 4 bases from J, the gap between germline ends came to 20 bases. The germline V gene encodes CDR1 LNHNV and CDR2 YYDKDF (reference sequence). The CDR3 length is 16 residues. CDR3 sequence: CATSSLRPQGTYGYTF. Written as DNA, the CDR3 is TGTGCCACCAGCTCACTTCGACCACAGGGAACCTATGGCTACACCTTC.

The CDR3 DNA follows: TGTGCCAGCAGCCTAAGGGGGTACAATCAGCCCCAGCATTTT. Its protein product is CASSLRGYNQPQHF. This rearrangement joins TRBV27 to TRBJ1-5; a weak D match, TRBD1 (6 bases). In germline, CDR1 is MNHEY, CDR2 SMNVEV (reference sequence). The CDR3 is 14 amino acids. Between the trimmed V and J ends, which lost 6 bases and 3 bases, there was a span of 12 bases.

The chain couples TRBV7-9 to TRBJ1-2; D uncertain. The CDR3 has 18 residues. With 5 bases removed from V and 5 bases from J, the gap between germline ends came to 27 bases. The germline CDR1 and CDR2 sequences are SEHNR and FQNEAQ (reference sequence). The CDR3 sequence is CASSREGPSLTRRYGYTF. The DNA of the CDR3 is TGTGCCAGCAGCCGAGAAGGCCCAAGCCTGACAAGACGTTATGGCTACACCTTC.

V is TRBV19 and J is TRBJ2-2; TRBD2 aligns across 10 bases. Germline CDR1 LNHDA, CDR2 SQIVND (reference sequence). This CDR3 region has 16 residues. V lost 6 bases, J lost 7 bases, and 11 bases stayed unmatched. The chain's CDR3 is CASRSQRGGKVGELFF. The CDR3 bases are TGTGCCAGTAGGTCCCAGCGGGGGGGCAAGGTCGGGGAGCTGTTTTTT.

The DNA for the CDR3 is TGTGCCAGCACTCATGGGGGGGGACCCACAGATACGCAGTATTTT. Amino acid sequence: CASTHGGGPTDTQYF. The V gene is TRBV5-4, the J gene TRBJ2-3; 7 nucleotides match TRBD2. The V gene end was trimmed by 6 bases and the J gene end by 2 bases; junction bases not matched to a gene: 9. The CDR3 extends over 15 amino acids. The V gene's germline CDR1 is SGHNT and CDR2 YYREEE (reference sequence).

The table lists this clone with a few counts. The V gene is TRBV28, the J gene TRBJ1-1, with D tentatively TRBD1 (6 bases). This CDR3 contains 16 residues. V was shortened by 6 bases and J by 1 base, with 18 bases between the two germline ends. Germline CDR1 reads MDHEN; CDR2 reads SYDVKM. This chain's CDR3 is CASRRGQTTRNTEAFF. The CDR3 DNA reads TGTGCCAGCAGAAGAGGACAGACAACTAGGAACACTGAAGCTTTCTTT.

V gene TRBV7-9 combines with J gene TRBJ1-3, with TRBD1 matching 10 bases. The CDR3 length is 15 residues. Germline V CDR1 and CDR2: SEHNR, FQNEAQ (reference sequence). The J segment lost 3 bases and the V segment lost 5 bases, leaving 4 bases of the junction unmatched. CDR3 sequence: CASSRQGAGGNTIYF. The CDR3 DNA is TGTGCCAGCAGCCGACAGGGGGCTGGTGGAAACACCATATATTTT.

V and J are TRBV5-4 and TRBJ2-2; D is possibly TRBD1 (7 bases). Looked up from germline, CDR1 is SGHNT and CDR2 is YYREEE (reference sequence). This CDR3 contains 16 residues. The ends were cut back, 4 bases at V and 4 bases at J, with 17 bases in the middle. The CDR3 DNA follows: TGTGCCAGCAGCCCAGCCGGGACAGCGGGCACCGGGGAGCTGTTTTTT. Amino acid sequence: CASSPAGTAGTGELFF.

The V call is TRBV19, the J call TRBJ1-2; TRBD1 matches 9 bases. CDR1 is LNHDA and CDR2 is SQIVND in the germline V gene (reference sequence). Trimming cost V 5 bases and J 0 bases; bases outside gene matches: 4. CDR3 size: 15 residues. This chain's CDR3 is CASSLGTGSNYGYTF. The DNA of the CDR3 is TGTGCCAGTAGTCTCGGGACAGGGTCTAACTATGGCTACACCTTC.